Listed here are 27 T cell receptor beta chains from one sample, sequenced in a study of blood T cells in healthy people across ages. The authors ran a second PCR of roughly 6 to 12 cycles using a sample-barcoded 5' primer and a J-beta primer mix. TCRdb re-derived calls from the 5' RACE reads in MiXCR, one entry per CDR3 protein. The table records almost 800,000 distinct CDR3 sequences, more than 45% of them present only once. Sequencing was carried out using blood. These TCRs come from a man under 40 in good health.

The CDR3 DNA reads TGTGCCATCAGCCAAACTAGCGGGGCGACCCACAATGAGCAGTTCTTC. Protein: CAISQTSGATHNEQFF. The chain uses TRBV10-3 and TRBJ2-1, with 10 bases aligning to TRBD2. The trim removed 6 bases at V and 5 bases at J, leaving 10 bases unmatched. Germline assignment: CDR1 ENHRY and CDR2 SYGVKD. The CDR3 is 16 residues long.

The rearrangement joins TRBV20-1 to TRBJ2-7; 10 nucleotides match TRBD2. V trimming: 0 bases; J trimming: 2 bases; junction bases outside the gene matches: 4. The CDR3 is 15 amino acids. Germline V gene lookup returns CDR1 DFQATT and CDR2 SNEGSKA (reference sequence). CDR3 loop: CSARDLAGEPYEQYF. The CDR3 DNA follows: TGCAGTGCTAGAGATCTAGCGGGAGAACCCTACGAGCAGTACTTC.

This clonotype was detected a few times. The chain is built from TRBV6-2 or TRBV6-3 and TRBJ1-2, with D perhaps matching TRBD1 (5 bases). The CDR3 covers 13 residues. The germline gives CDR1 MNHEY, CDR2 SVGEGT. The ends were cut back, 6 bases at V and 2 bases at J, with 10 bases in the middle. In DNA form, the CDR3 reads TGTGCCAGCAGCGTGGGACTAAACTATGGCTACACCTTC. This gives the protein CASSVGLNYGYTF.

V and J are TRBV12-3 or TRBV12-4 and TRBJ1-4, with 9 bases that match TRBD1. CDR3 size: 16 residues. The junction had 7 bases not matched to a gene; V was cut back by 1 base and J by 7 bases. CDR3 in DNA: TGTGCCAGCAGTTTAGTTTGGGACAGGGCGGGTGAAAAACTGTTTTTT. Protein sequence: CASSLVWDRAGEKLFF.

The DNA of the CDR3 is TGTGCCAGCAGCGAAAGCTCGGGGTCGGTCTACGAGCAGTACTTC. Protein product: CASSESSGSVYEQYF. The chain carries TRBV7-2 and TRBJ2-7, with D perhaps TRBD2 (5 bases). The CDR3 spans 15 residues. Germline loops: CDR1 SGHTA, CDR2 FQGNSA. With 5 bases removed from V and 3 bases from J, the gap between germline ends came to 17 bases.

Details on this clonotype: The junction differs from germline at one of its ends, possibly a read error. The chain couples TRBV10-3 to TRBJ2-5; D is tentatively TRBD1 or TRBD2 (5 bases each). The CDR3 loop spans 14 amino acids. The V gene's germline CDR1 is ENHRY and CDR2 SYGVKD. The CDR3 sequence is CAIREREYQETQYF. CDR3 coding DNA: TGCGCCATCAGGGAACGGGAATACCAAGAGACCCAGTACTTC.

This clonotype was observed a handful of times. The rearrangement links TRBV7-2 to TRBJ2-5; 9 nucleotides agree with TRBD1. Germline loops: CDR1 SGHTA, CDR2 FQGNSA. V dropped 5 bases and J dropped 5; count of bases not matched to a gene: 9. The CDR3 sequence is 15 residues long. DNA for the CDR3: TGTGCCAGCAGCGGAACGGGACAGGGCAAGGAGACCCAGTACTTC. Translation: CASSGTGQGKETQYF.

This chain links TRBV7-6 with TRBJ2-7; the match to TRBD2 covers 10 bases. V dropped 4 bases and J dropped 5; count of bases not matched to a gene: 8. There are 15 residues in the CDR3. Per germline, CDR1 SGHVS and CDR2 FNYEAQ. CDR3 coding DNA: TGTGCCAGCAGCTGGCTAGCGGGAGACGAGAACGAGCAGTACTTC. Residues: CASSWLAGDENEQYF.

The CDR3 DNA is TGCAGTGCCACCGGGACAGGGGTCCCCCTCGGGACCCAGTACTTC. As protein: CSATGTGVPLGTQYF. V is TRBV20-1 and J is TRBJ2-7; TRBD1 matches 10 bases. The assigned J gene may be wrong: the sequence end matches TRBJ2-5 better. CDR1 is DFQATT, CDR2 SNEGSKA, per germline (reference sequence). The CDR3 is made up of 15 amino acids.

This chain connects TRBV6-4 to TRBJ1-2, with D perhaps TRBD1 (5 bases). The germline V and J ends were trimmed by 5 bases and 4 bases, with 20 bases remaining between them. CDR1 is MRHNA and CDR2 is SNTAGT in the germline V gene. The CDR3 loop spans 16 amino acids. DNA of the CDR3: TGTGCCAGCAGTAGGGGAGGAAGGGGCCCTCTCTATGGCTACACCTTC. The encoded protein is CASSRGGRGPLYGYTF.

The chain employs TRBV6-1 and TRBJ2-4; D may be TRBD1 or TRBD2 (5 bases each). The J call is in doubt because the DNA end fits TRBJ2-7 better. Germline V lookup: CDR1 MNHNS, CDR2 SASEGT. The CDR3 extends over 15 amino acids. The CDR3 nucleotides read TGTGCCAGCAGATACTTAAGGGACGGTGCCTACGAGCAGTACTTC. It translates to CASRYLRDGAYEQYF.

The rearrangement joins TRBV10-3 to TRBJ2-3, with D perhaps TRBD2 (6 bases). Trimming shortened V by 10 bases and J by 0 bases, and 17 bases separated the two germline ends. The CDR3 spans 15 residues. Germline V gene data show CDR1 as ENHRY and CDR2 as SYGVKD. In DNA, the CDR3 is TGTGCCACTTCTAATCTAGCGACTAGCACAGATACGCAGTATTTT. Protein product: CATSNLATSTDTQYF.

This clonotype was seen a handful of times. This sequence joins TRBV29-1 and TRBJ2-3, with 11 positions matching TRBD2. The length of the CDR3 is 15 residues. J lost 8 bases, V lost 4 bases, and 11 bases had no gene match. CDR1 is SQVTM and CDR2 is ANQGSEA in the germline V gene. CDR3 in DNA: TGCAGCGTTGGGCTAGCGGGGGGCCGAGGGGGTACGCAGTATTTT. Translated, it gives CSVGLAGGRGGTQYF.

CDR3 sequence: CASSGRDRGHVEQYF. The CDR3, as DNA: TGTGCCAGCAGCGGCCGGGACAGGGGGCACGTCGAGCAGTACTTC. The V gene is TRBV9, the J gene TRBJ2-5; 12 bases fit TRBD1. The J call is in doubt because the DNA end fits TRBJ2-7 better. The CDR3 has 15 residues. Germline values: CDR1 SGDLS, CDR2 YYNGEE.

V usage is TRBV28 and J usage is TRBJ2-6; D unresolved. The CDR3 sequence is 16 residues long. Germline CDR1 is MDHEN and CDR2 is SYDVKM. V lost 5 bases, J lost 0 bases, and 11 bases lay in between. The CDR3 bases are TGTGCCAGCAGTCAATTGAGGAACTCTGGGGCCAACGTCCTGACTTTC. It translates to CASSQLRNSGANVLTF.

This clonotype has a single count. The chain joins TRBV7-9 to TRBJ1-1; 8 nucleotides line up with TRBD1. The CDR3 covers 15 residues. Unmatched junction bases numbered 8, after V lost 5 bases and J lost 3 bases. The germline V gene has CDR1 SEHNR and CDR2 FQNEAQ (reference sequence). This chain's CDR3 is CASSTNQGAYTEAFF. Here the CDR3 DNA reads TGTGCCAGCAGCACAAACCAGGGGGCGTACACTGAAGCTTTCTTT. The variable domain in full, completed from reference TRBV7-9 and TRBJ1-1, reads DTGVSQNPRHKITKRGQNVTFRCDPISEHNRLYWYRQTLGQGPEFLTYFQNEAQLEKSRLLSDRFSAERPKGSFSTLEIQRTEQGDSAMYLCASSTNQGAYTEAFFGQGTRLTVV.

The chain recombines TRBV10-3 with TRBJ2-6; a possible D gene is TRBD1 (5 bases). Germline CDR1 and CDR2: ENHRY and SYGVKD. V was shortened by 11 bases and J by 2 bases, with 22 bases between the two germline ends. The CDR3 consists of 17 residues. Here the CDR3 reads CASYDPRGYTGANVLTF. DNA for the CDR3: TGTGCCTCGTACGACCCAAGGGGTTATACTGGGGCCAACGTCCTGACTTTC.

This clonotype has only a few counts. V gene TRBV4-3 combines with J gene TRBJ1-4, with no clear D. The germline V and J ends were trimmed by 2 bases and 8 bases, with 15 bases remaining between them. The CDR3 covers 15 residues. From germline, CDR1 is LGHNA and CDR2 YSLEER. The CDR3 spells CASSQSKLGQEKLFF. The CDR3 DNA follows: TGCGCCAGCAGCCAATCGAAACTCGGCCAAGAAAAACTGTTTTTT.

V and J are TRBV10-1 and TRBJ2-7; D is possibly TRBD1 (6 bases). Germline V gene lookup returns CDR1 WNHNN and CDR2 SYGVQD (reference sequence). V was pared by 5 bases and J by 11 bases, with 16 bases between. The CDR3 length is 12 residues. CDR3 region: CASSSLAGVKYF. The CDR3 DNA reads TGCGCCAGCAGTTCACTCGCAGGGGTGAAGTACTTC.

The V gene is TRBV6-1, the J gene TRBJ2-5; D is uncertain. Germline assignment: CDR1 MNHNS and CDR2 SASEGT. Trimming took 2 bases from V and 0 from J, leaving 10 bases between them. The CDR3 is 15 amino acids. The CDR3 DNA is TGTGCCAGCAGTGAAACCACCTGGGACCAAGAGACCCAGTACTTC. Its protein product is CASSETTWDQETQYF.

The rearrangement uses TRBV6-2 or TRBV6-3 and TRBJ1-4; tentatively, D is TRBD1 (5 bases). Germline lookup yields CDR1 MNHEY and CDR2 SVGEGT. The CDR3 extends over 15 amino acids. V was trimmed by 6 bases and J by 4 bases, leaving 15 bases between them. CDR3 amino acids: CASRLQGANNEKLFF. In nucleotides, the CDR3 is TGTGCCAGCAGACTTCAGGGAGCCAATAATGAAAAACTGTTTTTT.

This clonotype has only a few counts. This rearrangement joins TRBV28 to TRBJ2-5; D not certain. The CDR3 has 12 amino acids. CDR1 and CDR2 (germline): MDHEN, SYDVKM. The ends were cut back, 4 bases at V and 7 bases at J, with 10 bases in the middle. CDR3: CASSWRFGTQYF. The CDR3 DNA sequence: TGTGCCAGCAGTTGGCGGTTTGGGACCCAGTACTTC.

This clonotype was observed a few times. The genes are TRBV5-4 and TRBJ1-2; no reliable D call. V was shortened by 0 bases and J by 6 bases, with 6 bases between the two germline ends. The CDR3 has 12 residues. CDR1 SGHNT and CDR2 YYREEE come from the germline V gene (reference sequence). CDR3: CASSLGKDGYTF. As DNA, the CDR3 is TGTGCCAGCAGCTTGGGTAAAGATGGCTACACCTTC.

This clonotype was recorded a few times. The J gene is TRBJ1-1, the V gene TRBV20-1; maybe TRBD1 (6 bases). Per the germline V gene, CDR1 is DFQATT and CDR2 is SNEGSKA (reference sequence). The CDR3 consists of 14 residues. Trimming left V 3 bases short and J 3 bases short, with 14 bases between. The CDR3 DNA reads TGCAGTGCTAGGTCAGGGGAAGGTGACACTGAAGCTTTCTTT. It translates to CSARSGEGDTEAFF.

The gene calls are TRBV5-8 and TRBJ2-1; D gene ambiguous. The length of the CDR3 is 14 residues. V lost 6 bases and J lost 4, with 14 bases in between. Per germline, CDR1 SGHTS and CDR2 YDEGEE. CDR3 in DNA: TGTGCCAGCAAAAGGAATACGGATTACAATGAGCAGTTCTTC. Its protein product is CASKRNTDYNEQFF. Filled out from reference TRBV5-8 and TRBJ2-1, the complete variable domain reads EAGVTQSPTHLIKTRGQQATLRCSPISGHTSVYWYQQALGLGLQFLLWYDEGEERNRGNFPPRFSGRQFPNYSSELNVNALELEDSALYLCASKRNTDYNEQFFGPGTRLTVL.

This clonotype was detected only a few times. The chain recombines TRBV9 with TRBJ2-5, with TRBD1 as a possible D gene (6 bases). Deletions cut 2 bases from V and 0 bases from J, with 11 bases between. The germline gives CDR1 SGDLS, CDR2 YYNGEE. This CDR3 comprises 15 residues. CDR3: CASSVTGLYQETQYF. In DNA, the CDR3 is TGTGCCAGCAGCGTGACAGGCTTGTACCAAGAGACCCAGTACTTC.

V usage is TRBV20-1 and J usage is TRBJ2-6; D not certain. The CDR3 is 14 amino acids. With 3 bases removed from V and 0 bases from J, the gap between germline ends came to 6 bases. Germline values: CDR1 DFQATT, CDR2 SNEGSKA (reference sequence). CDR3 nucleotide sequence: TGCAGTGCTAGTGTCGCCTCTGGGGCCAACGTCCTGACTTTC. This codes for CSASVASGANVLTF.